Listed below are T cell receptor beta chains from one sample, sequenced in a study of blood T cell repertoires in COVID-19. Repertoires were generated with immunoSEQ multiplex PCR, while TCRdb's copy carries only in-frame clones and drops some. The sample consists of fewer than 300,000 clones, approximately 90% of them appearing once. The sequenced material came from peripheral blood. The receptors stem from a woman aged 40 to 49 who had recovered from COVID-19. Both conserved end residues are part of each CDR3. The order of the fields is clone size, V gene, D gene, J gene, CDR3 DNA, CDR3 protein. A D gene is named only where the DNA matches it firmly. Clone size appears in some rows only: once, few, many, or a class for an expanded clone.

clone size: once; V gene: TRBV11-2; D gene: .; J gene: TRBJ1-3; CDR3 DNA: TGTGCCAGCAGCCCCCAGGTCCGAAACACCATATATTTT; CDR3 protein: CASSPQVRNTIYF
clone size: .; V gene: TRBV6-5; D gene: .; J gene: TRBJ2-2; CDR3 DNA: TGTGCCAGCAACATCCAGTCCGCCGGGGAGCTGTTTTTT; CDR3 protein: CASNIQSAGELFF
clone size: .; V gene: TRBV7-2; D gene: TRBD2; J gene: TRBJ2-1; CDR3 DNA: TGTGCCAGCAGCCCCGGACTAGCGGGCAATGAGCAGTTCTTC; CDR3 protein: CASSPGLAGNEQFF
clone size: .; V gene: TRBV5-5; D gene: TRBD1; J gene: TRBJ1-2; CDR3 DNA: TGTGCCAGCAGCCCCGGACAGGACTATGGCTACACCTTC; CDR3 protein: CASSPGQDYGYTF
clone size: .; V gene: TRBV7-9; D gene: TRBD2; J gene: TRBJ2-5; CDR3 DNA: TGTGCCAGCAGCCAAGGGATGGGGGGGGAGACCCAGTACTTC; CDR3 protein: CASSQGMGGETQYF
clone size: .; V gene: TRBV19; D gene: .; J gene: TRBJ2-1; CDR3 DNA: TGTGCCAGTAGTATAGGGGGGCGGCCGACGGGAAATGAGCAGTTCTTC; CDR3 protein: CASSIGGRPTGNEQFF
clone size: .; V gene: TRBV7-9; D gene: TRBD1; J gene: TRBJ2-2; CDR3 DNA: TGTGCCAGCAGCCCGGGACGGACAGGGGGCTATTACACCGGGGAGCTGTTTTTT; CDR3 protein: CASSPGRTGGYYTGELFF
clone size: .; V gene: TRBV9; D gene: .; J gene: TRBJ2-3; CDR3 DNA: TGTGCCAGCAGCCCTGAGGGGCGGGGCGCAGATACGCAGTATTTT; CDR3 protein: CASSPEGRGADTQYF
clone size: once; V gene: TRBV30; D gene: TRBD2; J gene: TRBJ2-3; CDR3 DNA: TGTGCCTGGAGTATTGGCGGGAGGGCACATACGCAGTATTTT; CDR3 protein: CAWSIGGRAHTQYF
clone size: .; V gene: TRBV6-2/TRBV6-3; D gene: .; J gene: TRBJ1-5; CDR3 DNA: TGTGCCAGCAGTTACCTCGGGGGGCCCGGTAGCAATCAGCCCCAGCATTTT; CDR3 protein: CASSYLGGPGSNQPQHF
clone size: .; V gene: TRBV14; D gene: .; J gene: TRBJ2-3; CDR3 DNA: TGTGCCAGCAGCCCCGGAGGGGCTACGCAGTATTTT; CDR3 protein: CASSPGGATQYF
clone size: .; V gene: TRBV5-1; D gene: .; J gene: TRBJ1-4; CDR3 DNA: TGCGCCAGCAGCTTGCGCGGGGGTGGTGAAAAACTGTTTTTT; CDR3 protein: CASSLRGGGEKLFF
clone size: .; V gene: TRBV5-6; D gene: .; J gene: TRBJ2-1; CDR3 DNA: TGTGCCAGCAGCGTGGAAGAGGAGCAGTTCTTC; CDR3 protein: CASSVEEEQFF
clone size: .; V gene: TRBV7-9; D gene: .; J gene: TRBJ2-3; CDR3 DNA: TGTGCCAGCAGCCGGTGGGCGACAGATACGCAGTATTTT; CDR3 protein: CASSRWATDTQYF
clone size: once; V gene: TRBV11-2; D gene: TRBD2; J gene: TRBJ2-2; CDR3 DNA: TGTGCCAGCAGCCGGGGGGAGCGGGAGGGCCGGAACACCGGGGAGCTGTTTTTT; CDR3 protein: CASSRGEREGRNTGELFF
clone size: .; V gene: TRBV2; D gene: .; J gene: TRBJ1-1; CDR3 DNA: TGTGCCAGCAGTTGGAGGGCAGGCCCCATGAACACTGAAGCTTTCTTT; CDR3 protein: CASSWRAGPMNTEAFF
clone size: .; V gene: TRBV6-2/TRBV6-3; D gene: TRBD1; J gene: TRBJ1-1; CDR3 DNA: TGTGCCAGCAGTTTTCGCCAGAACAGGGGCCTGAACACTGAAGCTTTCTTT; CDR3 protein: CASSFRQNRGLNTEAFF
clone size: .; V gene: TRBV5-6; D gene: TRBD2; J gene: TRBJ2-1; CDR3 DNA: TGTGCCAGCAGCTCCCAGGGACTAGCGGGGGGCTACAATGAGCAGTTCTTC; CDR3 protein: CASSSQGLAGGYNEQFF
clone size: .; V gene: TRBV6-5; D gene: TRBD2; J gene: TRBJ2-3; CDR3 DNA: TGTGCCGGCCGGTCTAGCGGAGATACGCAGTATTTT; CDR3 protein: CAGRSSGDTQYF
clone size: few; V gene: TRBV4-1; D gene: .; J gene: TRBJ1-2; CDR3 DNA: TGCGCCAGCAGCCAACAGGACAGTTCAAACTATGGCTACACCTTC; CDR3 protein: CASSQQDSSNYGYTF
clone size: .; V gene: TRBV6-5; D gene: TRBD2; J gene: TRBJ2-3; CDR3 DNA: TGTGCCAGCAGACCGGGACTAGCGGGTACGCAGTATTTT; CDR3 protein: CASRPGLAGTQYF
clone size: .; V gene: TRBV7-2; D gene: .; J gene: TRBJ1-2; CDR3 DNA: TGTGCCAGCAGCCCCTGGGCGAGGGCCGCGGGCGGCTACACCTTC; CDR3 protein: CASSPWARAAGGYTF
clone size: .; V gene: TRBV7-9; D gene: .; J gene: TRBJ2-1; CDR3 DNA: TGTGCCAGCAGCTCCGGTCTCTACAATGAGCAGTTCTTC; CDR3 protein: CASSSGLYNEQFF
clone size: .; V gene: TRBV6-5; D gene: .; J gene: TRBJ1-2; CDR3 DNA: TGTGCCAGCAGTTACGGCCCCTCACCGGGCTACACCTTC; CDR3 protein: CASSYGPSPGYTF
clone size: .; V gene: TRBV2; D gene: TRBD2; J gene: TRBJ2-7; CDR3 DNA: TGTGCCACCCAGACTAGCGGAGGGTACGAGCAGTACTTC; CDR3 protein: CATQTSGGYEQYF
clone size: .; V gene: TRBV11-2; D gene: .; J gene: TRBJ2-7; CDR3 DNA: TGTGCCAGCAGCTTATGGGGGCTGTCCTACGAGCAGTACTTC; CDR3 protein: CASSLWGLSYEQYF
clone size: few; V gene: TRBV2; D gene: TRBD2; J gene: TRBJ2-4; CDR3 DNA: TGTGCCAGCAGGCCGGGACTAGGGGACATTCAGTACTTC; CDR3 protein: CASRPGLGDIQYF
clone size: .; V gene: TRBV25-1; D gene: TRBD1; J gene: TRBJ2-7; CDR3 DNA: TGTGCCAGCCTAGAGACAGGGACAAACTACGAGCAGTACTTC; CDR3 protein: CASLETGTNYEQYF